This entry lists 27 T cell receptor beta chains sequenced from one sample in a study of T cell repertoires in cytomegalovirus infection. TCRdb re-called the reads through MiXCR, storing one row per CDR3 protein. The sample consists of fewer than 200,000 distinct CDR3 sequences, roughly a fifth of them appearing once. Sequencing was carried out using PBMCs. These receptors all come from a human donor in good health (CMV status not recorded). Some clones in this sample may be carry-over from other donors' samples.

As to this clonotype: A much larger clone lies one base from this, so it may be a read error. J is TRBJ2-1 and V is TRBV10-3; TRBD1 aligns across 11 bases. V was pared by 2 bases and J by 6 bases, with 3 bases of the junction left unmatched. Germline CDR1 and CDR2: ENHRY and SYGVKD. The CDR3 is 15 residues long. The CDR3 sequence: CAISERTGGINEQFF. In nucleotides, the CDR3 is TGTGCCATCAGTGAGCGGACAGGGGGCATCAATGAGCAGTTCTTC.

This clonotype was counted between two and nine times. In DNA, the CDR3 is TGTGCCAGCTCACCACCGTCGGAAGCTAACTATGGCTACACCTTC. Its protein product is CASSPPSEANYGYTF. This rearrangement joins TRBV18 to TRBJ1-2; no clear D. The CDR3 sequence is 15 residues long. The V gene's germline CDR1 is KGHSH and CDR2 LQKENI. V was clipped by 0 bases and J by 0 bases, with 8 bases between them.

The rearrangement links TRBV20-1 to TRBJ2-1; 7 nucleotides line up with TRBD2. CDR3 length: 14 amino acids. Germline V CDR1 and CDR2: DFQATT, SNEGSKA (reference sequence). The V gene end was trimmed by 6 bases and the J gene end by 7 bases; junction bases not matched to a gene: 12. The CDR3: CSASGAGERNEQFF. CDR3 DNA: TGCAGTGCGAGTGGGGCGGGAGAGAGGAATGAGCAGTTCTTC.

This clonotype was detected only a few times. This sequence joins TRBV5-6 and TRBJ2-7, with D unresolved. Germline CDR1 and CDR2: SGHDT and YYEEEE. Trimming took 1 base from V and 0 from J, leaving 8 bases between them. CDR3 length: 14 residues. CDR3 DNA sequence: TGTGCCAGCAGCTTGAATACGATCTCCTACGAGCAGTACTTC. Encoded protein: CASSLNTISYEQYF.

The chain couples TRBV5-5 to TRBJ1-2, with D perhaps matching TRBD1 (5 bases). Germline CDR1 is SGHKS and CDR2 is YYEKEE (reference sequence). There are 14 residues in the CDR3. V was pared by 0 bases and J by 2 bases, with 8 bases between. The CDR3 spells CASSLVAGNYGYTF. As DNA, the CDR3 is TGTGCCAGCAGCTTGGTCGCAGGGAACTATGGCTACACCTTC.

This clonotype has just a few counts. The chain employs TRBV24-1 and TRBJ2-7; D assignment may be TRBD1 or TRBD2 (5 bases each). With 3 bases removed from V and 5 bases from J, the gap between germline ends came to 19 bases. CDR3 length: 16 amino acids. Germline assignment: CDR1 KGHDR and CDR2 SFDVKD. CDR3 nucleotide sequence: TGTGCCACCAGTGATGGGGCGGCCGAGAGGGTCCACGAGCAGTACTTC. Amino acid sequence: CATSDGAAERVHEQYF.

The rearrangement links TRBV29-1 to TRBJ1-4; D is undetermined. V was pared by 4 bases and J by 4 bases, with 7 bases between. There are 12 residues in the CDR3. Germline CDR1 reads SQVTM; CDR2 reads ANQGSEA. The CDR3 DNA reads TGCAGCGTTGGGGGTTTTAATGAAAAACTGTTTTTT. Protein: CSVGGFNEKLFF.

This clonotype has ten or more counts. V is TRBV7-8 and J is TRBJ2-1; tentatively, D is TRBD2 (6 bases). With 0 bases removed from V and 6 bases from J, the gap between germline ends came to 12 bases. CDR3 length: 15 amino acids. Germline V gene data show CDR1 as SGHVS and CDR2 as FQNEAQ. The CDR3, as DNA: TGTGCCAGCAGCTTAGCCGGGAGTAGGCGCAATGAGCAGTTCTTC. This gives the protein CASSLAGSRRNEQFF.

The rearrangement uses TRBV6-2 or TRBV6-3 and TRBJ1-2, with TRBD1 identical over 8 bases. V lost 4 bases, J lost 4 bases, and 17 bases stayed unmatched. CDR1 and CDR2 (germline): MNHEY, SVGEGT. The CDR3 contains 18 residues. CDR3 DNA sequence: TGTGCCAGCAGTTCCCTGGGACAGGTCGTTCATTCCCGCTATGGCTACACCTTC. Translating gives CASSSLGQVVHSRYGYTF.

This clonotype appeared many times. The rearrangement joins TRBV11-2 to TRBJ2-3; TRBD2 matches at 9 bases. The CDR3 consists of 17 residues. Trimming cost V 1 base and J 6 bases; bases outside gene matches: 11. Per the germline V gene, CDR1 is SGHAT and CDR2 is FQNNGV. The CDR3 sequence is CASSLVTQRGASDTQYF. The CDR3 DNA follows: TGTGCCAGCAGCTTAGTAACCCAGCGGGGGGCTTCCGATACGCAGTATTTT.

This clonotype occurred many times. The rearrangement links TRBV7-8 to TRBJ2-3; D gene uncertain. Trimming cost V 5 bases and J 2 bases, with 14 bases left between them. This CDR3 has 15 amino acids. CDR1 is SGHVS and CDR2 is FQNEAQ in the germline V gene. The CDR3 reads CASSLGNRITDTQYF. CDR3 DNA sequence: TGTGCCAGCAGCCTCGGTAATCGAATCACAGATACGCAGTATTTT.

The rearrangement joins TRBV14 to TRBJ1-6, with 9 positions matching TRBD1. The CDR3 is made up of 15 amino acids. V gave up 4 bases and J gave up 4 bases; unmatched junction bases: 2. Germline loops: CDR1 SGHDN, CDR2 FVKESK. This CDR3 reads CASSRGTGYNSPLHF. For the CDR3, the DNA is TGTGCCAGCAGCCGGGGGACAGGGTATAATTCACCCCTCCACTTT.

The V and J genes are TRBV7-2 and TRBJ2-4; 10 bases map to TRBD2. Looked up from germline, CDR1 is SGHTA and CDR2 is FQGNSA. The CDR3 is 16 residues long. J lost 2 bases, V lost 3 bases, and 4 bases had no gene match. The CDR3 protein is CASSFSGRFSKNIQYF. The CDR3, as DNA: TGTGCCAGCAGCTTTAGCGGGAGGTTTTCCAAAAACATTCAGTACTTC.

Note on this clonotype: A read error may produce the germline difference seen at one junction end. The V call is TRBV28, the J call TRBJ1-5; the D is unclear. Germline V gives CDR1 MDHEN, CDR2 SYDVKM. This CDR3 contains 11 residues. CDR3 sequence (DNA): TGTGCCAGCAGTTCCCGGGAGTCCGGGAATTTT. This gives the protein CASSSRESGNF.

The chain couples TRBV10-2 to TRBJ2-7; D may be TRBD2 (5 bases). Trimming shortened V by 0 bases and J by 0 bases, and 12 bases separated the two germline ends. This CDR3 has 16 amino acids. Per the germline V gene, CDR1 is WSHSY and CDR2 is SAAADI. The CDR3 region is CASSESRRGPSYEQYF. Here the CDR3 DNA reads TGCGCCAGCAGTGAGTCGAGAAGAGGGCCCTCCTACGAGCAGTACTTC.

V gene TRBV19 combines with J gene TRBJ2-7; D is ambiguous. V dropped 10 bases and J dropped 0 bases, with 16 bases sitting between them. From germline, CDR1 is LNHDA and CDR2 SQIVND (reference sequence). This CDR3 contains 14 residues. CDR3 sequence: CATAPQARSYEQYF. The CDR3 coding sequence is TGTGCCACAGCCCCGCAGGCGCGCTCCTACGAGCAGTACTTC.

The genes are TRBV7-3 and TRBJ2-1; TRBD2 agrees at 9 bases. Germline V gene lookup returns CDR1 SGHTA and CDR2 FQGTGA. CDR3 size: 15 residues. V was pared by 5 bases and J by 4 bases, with 6 bases of the junction left unmatched. Here the CDR3 reads CASSASGTQYNEQFF. The CDR3 coding sequence is TGTGCCAGCAGCGCTAGCGGGACTCAATACAATGAGCAGTTCTTC.

Ten or more counts support this clonotype. This chain joins TRBV7-2 and TRBJ2-7; TRBD1 agrees at 8 bases. The CDR3 spans 13 residues. Unmatched junction bases numbered 4, after V lost 2 bases and J lost 7 bases. Germline loops: CDR1 SGHTA, CDR2 FQGNSA. The DNA for the CDR3 is TGTGCCAGCAGCTTACAGGGGGCGTGGGAGCAGTACTTC. Translation: CASSLQGAWEQYF.

J is TRBJ2-6 and V is TRBV2; a possible D gene is TRBD1 (6 bases). Germline V gene sequence: CDR1 SNHLY, CDR2 FYNNEI. The CDR3 spans 17 residues. V was cut by 6 bases and J by 0 bases, with 15 bases left in between. CDR3 nucleotide sequence: TGTGCCAGCAGGTGGGACACCGCTCTCTCTGGGGCCAACGTCCTGACTTTC. This encodes CASRWDTALSGANVLTF.

The V call is TRBV28, the J call TRBJ1-2, with D perhaps TRBD1 (5 bases). Germline V CDR1 and CDR2: MDHEN, SYDVKM. The V and J ends lost 4 bases and 8 bases respectively, with 11 bases between them. CDR3 size: 12 residues. CDR3 protein: CASSSGARGYTF. The DNA of the CDR3 is TGTGCCAGCAGTTCCGGGGCTCGGGGCTACACCTTC.

The chain is built from TRBV18 and TRBJ2-7; the D gene is possibly TRBD1 (6 bases). This CDR3 has 15 amino acids. Trimming removed 0 bases from V and 3 bases from J, with 12 bases in between. The germline V gene encodes CDR1 KGHSH and CDR2 LQKENI. The CDR3 spells CASSPPGQGFYEQYF. As DNA, the CDR3 is TGTGCCAGCTCACCACCGGGGCAGGGGTTCTACGAGCAGTACTTC.

Of note for this clonotype: This may be a read error, as it is one base from a much larger clone. The J gene is TRBJ1-1, the V gene TRBV7-2; D is undetermined. Germline V gene data show CDR1 as SGHTA and CDR2 as FQGNSA. This CDR3 has 14 residues. CDR3 DNA: TGTGACAGCAGCTTGTTCACTGCAGGCGCTGAAGCTTTCTTT. This codes for CDSSLFTAGAEAFF.

The chain uses TRBV6-5 and TRBJ1-4; TRBD1 aligns across 8 bases. The CDR3 spans 14 residues. The germline gives CDR1 MNHEY, CDR2 SVGAGI. The V gene end was trimmed by 2 bases and the J gene end by 13 bases; junction bases not matched to a gene: 9. The CDR3 DNA reads as TGTGCCAGCAGTTACGGGCAGGGGGCCAGGGGACTGTTTTTT. It is translated as CASSYGQGARGLFF.

The rearrangement joins TRBV25-1 to TRBJ1-4; 9 bases are shared with TRBD1. With 7 bases clipped from V and 6 bases from J, the junction kept 6 bases outside the gene matches. This CDR3 region has 14 residues. Germline V gene data show CDR1 as MGHDK and CDR2 as SYGVNS. The DNA of the CDR3 is TGTGCCAGCAACGCCGGGACAGGGTATGAAAAACTGTTTTTT. Translating it yields CASNAGTGYEKLFF.

This clonotype came up many times. V gene TRBV7-2 combines with J gene TRBJ1-5; 9 bases fit TRBD1. The CDR3 spans 15 residues. Trimming at V came to 5 bases and at J to 5 bases, leaving 7 bases not matched to a gene. CDR1 and CDR2 (germline): SGHTA, FQGNSA. The CDR3 bases are TGTGCCAGCAGCACTACCGGGACAGGGTATCAGCCCCAGCATTTT. As protein: CASSTTGTGYQPQHF.

The chain joins TRBV19 to TRBJ1-1, with D possibly TRBD1 on 6 matching bases. This CDR3 has 17 amino acids. Germline V gene sequence: CDR1 LNHDA, CDR2 SQIVND (reference sequence). The germline V and J ends were trimmed by 0 bases and 0 bases, with 14 bases remaining between them. CDR3 residues: CASSIDGDIILNTEAFF. The CDR3, as DNA: TGTGCCAGTAGTATAGATGGGGACATTATATTGAACACTGAAGCTTTCTTT.

The chain links TRBV12-3 or TRBV12-4 to TRBJ1-1; D not certain. Trimming took 3 bases from V and 4 from J, leaving 9 bases between them. This CDR3 is 13 amino acids long. The CDR3 here is CASSLGRTTEAFF. DNA of the CDR3: TGTGCCAGCAGTTTGGGCAGAACCACTGAAGCTTTCTTT.